This entry describes one T cell receptor beta chain. Its specificity is unknown. This may come from a read error, since a much larger clone is one base off. The data were taken from a study of neurological immune-mediated disorders. With 10-nucleotide random UMIs included, cDNA was synthesized by 5'RACE. TCRdb itself ran the 5' RACE reads through MiXCR, one entry per CDR3 protein. The sample shows over 90,000 distinct CDR3 sequences, 11% of them seen only once. Notes on the study in general: CDR3 amino acid sequences found in expanded clones were never shared across subjects, suggesting private repertoires in all groups. HTLV-1-associated myelopathy led in TCR clonal expansion, while multiple sclerosis ranked lowest, below healthy controls.

The CDR3 contains 16 residues. Germline V gene lookup returns CDR1 LGHNT and CDR2 FRNRAP. The time point here: longitudinal time-point 3. The unsorted libraries were made from 2 million PBMCs kept at -80 C. The sequence was collected from a female donor with HTLV-1-associated myelopathy (HAM/TSP). The chain joins TRBV12-5 to TRBJ2-2; tentative D call: TRBD1 (5 bases). Sequenced input: PBMCs. The CDR3 protein is CASALPAGWDTGELFF. DNA of the CDR3: TGTGCTAGTGCTTTGCCGGCAGGGTGGGACACCGGGGAGCTGTTTTTT. The complete variable domain, with remaining parts taken from reference TRBV12-5 and TRBJ2-2, reads DARVTQTPRHKVTEMGQEVTMRCQPILGHNTVFWYRQTMMQGLELLAYFRNRAPLDDSGMPKDRFSAEMPDATLATLKIQPSEPRDSAVYFCASALPAGWDTGELFFGEGSRLTVL.